This entry is about one T cell receptor (beta chain). Here immunoSEQ multiplex PCR was the method, and the copy in TCRdb shows in-frame clones only, minus some. The sample lists fewer than 200,000 clones; nearly 90% were seen once. This sample stems from a study of control samples from healthy donors and cancer patients. The sample was blood. The sequence was obtained from a woman in her 50s in good health.

CDR3 in amino acids: CASRWDGTGEPFF. The DNA for the CDR3 is TGTGCCAGCAGATGGGACGGGACAGGGGAACCGTTCTTC. This chain uses TRBV7-9 with TRBJ2-1; 10 nucleotides match TRBD1. Trimming removed 6 bases from V and 15 bases from J; junction bases left unmatched: 11. The CDR3 spans 13 residues. Per the germline V gene, CDR1 is SEHNR and CDR2 is FQNEAQ (reference sequence).